One T cell receptor beta chain is described in this entry. Its specificity is unknown. This sample was included in a study of B cell selection in AIRE deficiency. The study's findings and limits: Patient Tconv and Treg cells showed healthy-like TCRBV usage, CDR3 length, diversity.

Under the authors' procedure: Approximately 99,000 patient and about 130,000 healthy donor in-frame TCRbeta sequences came from conventional T cells. Assay used: immunoSEQ multiplex PCR; TCRdb lists only in-frame clones, some missing. That table is the source of V, J and clone size, and D and trimming were worked out from the DNA. This sample has 23,000 or so clones; around 95% occur once, and the top ten carry around 0.26%. CDR1 is SGHRS and CDR2 is YFSETQ in the germline V gene. V lost 0 bases and J 3 bases, leaving 12 bases between the germline ends. CDR3 length: 15 residues. Sorting defined conventional CD4 T cells as CD4+CD127+.

The chain has TRBV5-1 and TRBJ1-2, with a possible D match to TRBD1 (5 bases). The material sequenced was CD4+CD127+ conventional T cells sorted from PBMCs. The sequence derives from a human donor in good health. CDR3 protein: CASSLGNGGDYGYTF. The CDR3 coding sequence is TGCGCCAGCAGCTTGGGCAACGGGGGGGACTATGGCTACACCTTC.